The entry that follows covers one T cell receptor beta chain sequence. The antigen remains unidentified. V shed 8 bases and J shed 5 bases, with 15 bases lying between them. The CDR3 is 13 amino acids. Germline V CDR1 and CDR2: MNHEY, SMNVEV (reference sequence). Primers: 60 Vbeta forward and 13 Jbeta reverse. Clones were read by immunoSEQ multiplex PCR, and TCRdb kept only the in-frame ones, dropping some. This sample has about 160,000 clones, with around 80% found just once. These data originate in a study of cytomegalovirus exposure and HLA in healthy donors. Study-wide results and limits: CMV serostatus was the only recorded immune exposure for donors.

The TCR sequence derives from a male donor in good health and CMV-seropositive. Sequencing was performed on PBMCs. The V call is TRBV27, the J call TRBJ2-5; a possible D gene is TRBD1 (7 bases). CDR3 nucleotide sequence: TGTGCCAGCCTCTCCGCAGGGGGGGAGACCCAGTACTTC. Protein: CASLSAGGETQYF.